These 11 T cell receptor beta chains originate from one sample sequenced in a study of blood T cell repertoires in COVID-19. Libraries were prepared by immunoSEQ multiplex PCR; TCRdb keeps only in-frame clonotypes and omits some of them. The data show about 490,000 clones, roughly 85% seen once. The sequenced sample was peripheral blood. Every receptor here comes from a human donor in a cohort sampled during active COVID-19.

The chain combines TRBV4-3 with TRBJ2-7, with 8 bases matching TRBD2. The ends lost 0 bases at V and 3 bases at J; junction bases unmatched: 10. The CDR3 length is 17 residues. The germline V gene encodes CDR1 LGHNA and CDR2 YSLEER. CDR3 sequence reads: CASSQDFSTSGFYEQYF. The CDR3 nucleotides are TGCGCCAGCAGCCAAGATTTCAGTACTAGCGGCTTCTACGAGCAGTACTTC.

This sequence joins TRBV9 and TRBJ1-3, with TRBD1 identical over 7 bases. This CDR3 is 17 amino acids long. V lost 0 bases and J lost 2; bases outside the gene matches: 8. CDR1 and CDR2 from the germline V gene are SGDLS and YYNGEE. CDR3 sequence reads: CASSVGSHRGPGNTIYF. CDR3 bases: TGTGCCAGCAGCGTAGGCTCTCACAGGGGACCTGGAAACACCATATATTTT.

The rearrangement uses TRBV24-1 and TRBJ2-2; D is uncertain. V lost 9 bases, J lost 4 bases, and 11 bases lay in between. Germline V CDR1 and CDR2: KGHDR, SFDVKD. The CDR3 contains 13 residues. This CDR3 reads CATGGSATGELFF. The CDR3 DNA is TGTGCCACCGGCGGTTCGGCCACCGGGGAGCTGTTTTTT.

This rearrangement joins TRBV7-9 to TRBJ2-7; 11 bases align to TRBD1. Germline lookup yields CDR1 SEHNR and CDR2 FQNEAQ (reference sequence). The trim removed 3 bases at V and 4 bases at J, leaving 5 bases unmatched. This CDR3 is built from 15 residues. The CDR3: CASSFRTGGGYEQYF. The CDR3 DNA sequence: TGTGCCAGCAGCTTTCGGACAGGGGGCGGTTACGAGCAGTACTTC.

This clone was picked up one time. CDR3 protein: CASSPRDRLSNTEAFF. CDR3 DNA: TGTGCCAGCAGCCCCCGGGACAGGCTTTCGAACACTGAAGCTTTCTTT. This chain connects TRBV25-1 to TRBJ1-1; TRBD1 matches at 8 bases. Trimming at V came to 6 bases and at J to 1 base, leaving 10 bases not matched to a gene. Per germline, CDR1 MGHDK and CDR2 SYGVNS. The CDR3 length is 16 residues.

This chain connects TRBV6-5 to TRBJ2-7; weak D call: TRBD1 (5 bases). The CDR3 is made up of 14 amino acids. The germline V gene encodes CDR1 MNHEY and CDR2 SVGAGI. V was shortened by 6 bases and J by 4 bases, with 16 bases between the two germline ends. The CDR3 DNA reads TGTGCCAGCAGCCCCGGAAGGGGAATTTACGAGCAGTACTTC. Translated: CASSPGRGIYEQYF.

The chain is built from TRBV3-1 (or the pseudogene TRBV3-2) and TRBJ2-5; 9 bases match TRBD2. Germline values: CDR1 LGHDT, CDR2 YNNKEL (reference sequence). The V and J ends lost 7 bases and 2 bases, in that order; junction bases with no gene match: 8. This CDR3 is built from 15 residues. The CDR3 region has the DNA TGTGCCAGCATGCGAAGACTAGCGGATCAAGAGACCCAGTACTTC. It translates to CASMRRLADQETQYF.

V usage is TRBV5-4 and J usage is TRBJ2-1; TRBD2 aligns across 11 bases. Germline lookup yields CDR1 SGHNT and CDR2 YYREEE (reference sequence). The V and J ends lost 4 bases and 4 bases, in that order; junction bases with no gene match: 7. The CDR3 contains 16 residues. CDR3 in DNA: TGTGCCAGCAGCCTAGCTGGGACTAGCGGATACAATGAGCAGTTCTTC. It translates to CASSLAGTSGYNEQFF.

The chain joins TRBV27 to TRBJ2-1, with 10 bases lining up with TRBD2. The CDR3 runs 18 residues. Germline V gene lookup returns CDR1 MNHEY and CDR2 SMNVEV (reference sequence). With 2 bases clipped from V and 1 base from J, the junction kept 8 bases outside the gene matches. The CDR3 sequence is CASSLIPLAGKSYNEQFF. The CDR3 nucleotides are TGTGCCAGCAGTTTAATCCCACTAGCGGGAAAGTCCTACAATGAGCAGTTCTTC.

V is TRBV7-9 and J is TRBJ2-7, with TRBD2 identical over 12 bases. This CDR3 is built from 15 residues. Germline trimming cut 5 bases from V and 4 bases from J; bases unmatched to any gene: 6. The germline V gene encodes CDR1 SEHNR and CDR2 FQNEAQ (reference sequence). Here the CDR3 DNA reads TGTGCCAGCAGCCCTACTAGCGGGAGGTCTTACGAGCAGTACTTC. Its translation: CASSPTSGRSYEQYF.

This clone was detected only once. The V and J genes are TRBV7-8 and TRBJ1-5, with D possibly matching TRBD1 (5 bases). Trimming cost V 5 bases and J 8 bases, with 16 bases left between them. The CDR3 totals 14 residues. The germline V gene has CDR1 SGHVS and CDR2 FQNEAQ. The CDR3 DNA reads TGTGCCAGCAGCCCCTCGGGGGGGAGGGAGCCCCAGCATTTT. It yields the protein CASSPSGGREPQHF. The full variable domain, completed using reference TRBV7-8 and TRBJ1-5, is GAGVSQSPRYKVAKRGQDVALRCDPISGHVSLFWYQQALGQGPEFLTYFQNEAQLDKSGLPSDRFFAERPEGSVSTLKIQRTQQEDSAVYLCASSPSGGREPQHFGDGTRLSIL.